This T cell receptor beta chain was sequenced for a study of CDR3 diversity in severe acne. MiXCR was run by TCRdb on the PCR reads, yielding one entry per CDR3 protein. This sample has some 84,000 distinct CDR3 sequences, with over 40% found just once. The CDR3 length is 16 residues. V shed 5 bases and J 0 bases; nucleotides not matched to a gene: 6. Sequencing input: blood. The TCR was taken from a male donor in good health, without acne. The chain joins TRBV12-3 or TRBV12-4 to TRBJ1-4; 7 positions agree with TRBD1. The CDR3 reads CASSIQTGSTNEKLFF. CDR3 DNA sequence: TGTGCCAGCAGTATTCAGACAGGGTCAACTAATGAAAAACTGTTTTTT.